The 9 T cell receptor beta chains in this list originate from one sample, sequenced in a study of preoperative IRX-2 immunotherapy in early breast cancer. The treatment was: preoperative locoregional IRX-2 cytokine immunotherapy. Using immunoSEQ multiplex PCR, the repertoire was profiled, and TCRdb retains in-frame clones only, with some absent. The sample comprises about 98,000 clones, 86% of which are singletons, and approximately 2% rests with the top ten. The sequenced sample was tumor tissue, obtained after IRX-2 immunotherapy. The source of these receptors is a human donor with breast cancer.

Worth noting for this clone: The sample carries other DNA sequences with the same CDR3. This rearrangement joins TRBV28 to TRBJ2-7; weak D call: TRBD2 (6 bases). Trimming stripped 2 bases from V and 4 bases from J, with 9 bases between. This CDR3 contains 13 residues. Germline V gene data show CDR1 as MDHEN and CDR2 as SYDVKM. The CDR3: CASSLTGSYEQYF. The CDR3 DNA is TGTGCCAGCAGTTTAACCGGGAGTTACGAGCAGTACTTC.

The genes are TRBV28 and TRBJ2-5; TRBD1 might be the D (5 bases). V lost 8 bases and J 2 bases, leaving 15 bases between the germline ends. CDR1 is MDHEN and CDR2 is SYDVKM in the germline V gene. The CDR3 has 14 amino acids. CDR3 residues: CASPKQGDQETQYF. The CDR3 DNA reads TGTGCCAGCCCAAAGCAAGGGGATCAAGAGACCCAGTACTTC. Looking up the rest from reference TRBV28 and TRBJ2-5 gives the full variable domain: DVKVTQSSRYLVKRTGEKVFLECVQDMDHENMFWYRQDPGLGLRLIYFSYDVKMKEKGDIPEGYSVSREKKERFSLILESASTNQTSMYLCASPKQGDQETQYFGPGTRLLVL.

The V call is TRBV10-2, the J call TRBJ2-7; 12 nucleotides line up with TRBD2. This CDR3 is built from 17 residues. The V gene's germline CDR1 is WSHSY and CDR2 SAAADI. V dropped 2 bases and J dropped 5; count of bases not matched to a gene: 10. The CDR3 region is CASSEPMTSGSRNEQYF. In nucleotides, the CDR3 is TGCGCCAGCAGTGAGCCGATGACTAGCGGGAGTCGGAACGAGCAGTACTTC.

This clone was seen a few times. The chain employs TRBV6-8 and TRBJ2-2; 9 bases agree with TRBD1. The length of the CDR3 is 20 residues. J gave up 3 bases and V 5 bases, and 19 bases lay outside the gene matches. Looked up from germline, CDR1 is MNHGY and CDR2 is SAAAGT. The CDR3 DNA reads as TGTGCCAGCAGTACCCCTCAGGGACAGGGTCCATTCCTTTACACCGGGGAGCTGTTTTTT. Encoded protein: CASSTPQGQGPFLYTGELFF.

CDR3 loop: CASSPRSGVDEKLFF. The CDR3 DNA reads TGCGCCAGCAGCCCGCGTTCCGGGGTTGATGAAAAACTGTTTTTT. The rearrangement uses TRBV5-1 and TRBJ1-4; D gene ambiguous. V lost 4 bases to trimming and J lost 6 bases, with 16 bases between them. Germline V CDR1 and CDR2: SGHRS, YFSETQ. This CDR3 spans 15 amino acids.

J is TRBJ1-1 and V is TRBV18, with TRBD1 identical over 7 bases. Trimming cost V 4 bases and J 1 base; bases outside gene matches: 3. Per germline, CDR1 KGHSH and CDR2 LQKENI. The CDR3 length is 14 residues. CDR3 region: CASSRDSANTEAFF. The CDR3 DNA sequence: TGTGCCAGCTCACGGGACAGCGCGAACACTGAAGCTTTCTTT.

V gene TRBV7-6 combines with J gene TRBJ1-4; D is unclear. The CDR3 is 14 amino acids. The V end was cut by 5 bases, the J end by 0 bases, with 7 bases between. CDR1 and CDR2 from the germline V gene are SGHVS and FNYEAQ. CDR3 sequence: CASSPASTNEKLFF. The CDR3 DNA is TGTGCCAGCAGCCCAGCATCAACTAATGAAAAACTGTTTTTT.

The J gene is TRBJ2-2, the V gene TRBV11-1, with 7 bases matching TRBD1. Germline V lookup: CDR1 SGHAT, CDR2 FQDESV (reference sequence). This CDR3 has 15 amino acids. With V trimmed by 4 bases and J by 4 bases, 6 bases remained unmatched. As DNA, the CDR3 is TGTGCCAGCAGCTATACAGGGGTTCCCACCGGGGAGCTGTTTTTT. Its translation: CASSYTGVPTGELFF.

V gene TRBV28 combines with J gene TRBJ2-1; 7 bases match TRBD1. This CDR3 comprises 14 residues. V lost 6 bases and J lost 8; bases outside the gene matches: 10. Germline CDR1 MDHEN, CDR2 SYDVKM. CDR3 sequence reads: CASSLQTGNDEQFF. CDR3 nucleotide sequence: TGTGCCAGCAGCCTACAGACAGGGAACGATGAGCAGTTCTTC.